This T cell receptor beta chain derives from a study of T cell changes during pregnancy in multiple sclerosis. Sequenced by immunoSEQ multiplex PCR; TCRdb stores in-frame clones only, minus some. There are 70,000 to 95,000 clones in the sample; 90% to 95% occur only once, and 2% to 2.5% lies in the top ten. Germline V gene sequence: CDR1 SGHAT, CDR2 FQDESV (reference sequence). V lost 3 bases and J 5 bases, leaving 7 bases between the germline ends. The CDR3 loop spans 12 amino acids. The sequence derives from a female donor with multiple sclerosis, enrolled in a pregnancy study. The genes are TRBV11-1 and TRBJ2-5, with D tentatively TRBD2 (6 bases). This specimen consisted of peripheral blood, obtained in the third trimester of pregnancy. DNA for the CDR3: TGTGCCAGCAGCTTTGGGGGGGAGACCCAGTACTTC. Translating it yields CASSFGGETQYF.